This T cell receptor (beta chain) was found in a study of PD-L1 blockade in urothelial cancer. Study information: The patients first took atezolizumab around 2014, receiving 1,200 mg intravenously every 3 weeks. Blood gave a median 141,255 T cells.

The time point here: pretreatment peripheral blood. Patients in the study were battling locally advanced or metastatic urothelial carcinoma. Germline V CDR1 and CDR2: LNHDA, SQIVND (reference sequence). The CDR3 is made up of 11 amino acids. The V end was cut by 4 bases, the J end by 15 bases, with 13 bases between. This clone came up once. Using immunoSEQ multiplex PCR, the repertoire was profiled, and TCRdb retains in-frame clones only, with some absent. Altogether tens of thousands of clones are present, 70% to 80% being singletons, with the ten largest covering about 10%. This specimen consisted of PBMCs, obtained around atezolizumab (anti-PD-L1) treatment. This rearrangement joins TRBV19 to TRBJ2-1, with D possibly TRBD1 on 6 matching bases. This TCR was recovered from a man between 65 and 80 years old with urothelial cancer. The CDR3 sequence is CASSKTGARFF. DNA for the CDR3: TGTGCCAGTAGTAAGACAGGTGCCAGGTTCTTC.